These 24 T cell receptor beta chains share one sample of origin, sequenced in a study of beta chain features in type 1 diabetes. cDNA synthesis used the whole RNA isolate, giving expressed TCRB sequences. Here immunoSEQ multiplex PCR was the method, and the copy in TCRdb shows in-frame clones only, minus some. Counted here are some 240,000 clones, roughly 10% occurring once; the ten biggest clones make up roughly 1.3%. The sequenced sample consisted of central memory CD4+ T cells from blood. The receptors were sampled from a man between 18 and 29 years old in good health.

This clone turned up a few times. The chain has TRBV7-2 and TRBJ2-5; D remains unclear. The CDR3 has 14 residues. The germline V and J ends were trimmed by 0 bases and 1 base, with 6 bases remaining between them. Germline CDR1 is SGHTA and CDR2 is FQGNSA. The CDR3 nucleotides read TGTGCCAGCAGCTTAGCGGGAAGCCAAGAGACCCAGTACTTC. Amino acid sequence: CASSLAGSQETQYF.

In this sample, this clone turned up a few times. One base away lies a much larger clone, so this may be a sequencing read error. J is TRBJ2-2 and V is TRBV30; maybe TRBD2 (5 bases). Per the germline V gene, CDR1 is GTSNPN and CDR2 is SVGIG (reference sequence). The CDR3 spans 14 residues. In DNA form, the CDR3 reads TGTGCCGGGAGTAGGCTAGCGAACACCGGGGAGCTGTTTTTT. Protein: CAGSRLANTGELFF.

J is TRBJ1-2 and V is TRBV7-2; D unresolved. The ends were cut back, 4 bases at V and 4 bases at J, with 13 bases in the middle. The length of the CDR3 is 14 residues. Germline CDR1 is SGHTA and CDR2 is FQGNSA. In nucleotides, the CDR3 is TGTGCCAGCAGCTCGCCCCCAGAGCGCTATGGCTACACCTTC. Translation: CASSSPPERYGYTF.

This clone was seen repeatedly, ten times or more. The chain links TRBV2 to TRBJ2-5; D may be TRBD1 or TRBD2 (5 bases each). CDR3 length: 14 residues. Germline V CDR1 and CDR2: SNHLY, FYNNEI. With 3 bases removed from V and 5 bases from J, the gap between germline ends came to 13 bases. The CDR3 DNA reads TGTGCCAGCAGTGAGGGGGATGTTCGGGAGACCCAGTACTTC. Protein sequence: CASSEGDVRETQYF.

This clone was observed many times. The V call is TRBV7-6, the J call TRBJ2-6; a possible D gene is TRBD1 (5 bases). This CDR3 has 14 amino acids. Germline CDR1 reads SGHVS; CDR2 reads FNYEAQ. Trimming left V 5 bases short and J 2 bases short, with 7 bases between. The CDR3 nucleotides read TGTGCCAGCAGCCAGGACACTGGGGCCAACGTCCTGACTTTC. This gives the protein CASSQDTGANVLTF.

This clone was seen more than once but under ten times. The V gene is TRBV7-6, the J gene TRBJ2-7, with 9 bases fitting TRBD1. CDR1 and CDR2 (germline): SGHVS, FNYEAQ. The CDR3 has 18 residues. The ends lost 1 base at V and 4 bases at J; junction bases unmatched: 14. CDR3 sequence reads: CASSLVGPRTGEIYEQYF. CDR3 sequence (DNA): TGTGCCAGCAGCTTAGTGGGGCCGAGGACAGGGGAGATATACGAGCAGTACTTC.

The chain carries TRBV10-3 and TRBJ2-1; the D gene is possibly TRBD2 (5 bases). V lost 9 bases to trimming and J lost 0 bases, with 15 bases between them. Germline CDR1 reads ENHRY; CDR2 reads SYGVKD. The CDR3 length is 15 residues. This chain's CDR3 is CAIALGPSSYNEQFF. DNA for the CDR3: TGTGCCATTGCACTAGGCCCAAGCTCCTACAATGAGCAGTTCTTC.

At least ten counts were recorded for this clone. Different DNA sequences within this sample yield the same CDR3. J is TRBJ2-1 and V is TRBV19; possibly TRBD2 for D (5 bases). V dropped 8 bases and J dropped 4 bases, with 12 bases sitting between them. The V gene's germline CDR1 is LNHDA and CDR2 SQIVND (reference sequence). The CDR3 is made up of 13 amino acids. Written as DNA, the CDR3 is TGTGCCAGTCGCGGACGAGGGTACAATGAGCAGTTCTTC. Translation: CASRGRGYNEQFF.

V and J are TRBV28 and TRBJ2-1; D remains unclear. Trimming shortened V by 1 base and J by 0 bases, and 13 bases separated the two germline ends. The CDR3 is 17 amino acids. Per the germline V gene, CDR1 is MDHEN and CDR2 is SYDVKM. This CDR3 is CASSLLGGPSSYNEQFF. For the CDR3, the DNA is TGTGCCAGCAGTTTATTAGGCGGCCCGAGCTCCTACAATGAGCAGTTCTTC. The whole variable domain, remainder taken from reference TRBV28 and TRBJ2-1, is DVKVTQSSRYLVKRTGEKVFLECVQDMDHENMFWYRQDPGLGLRLIYFSYDVKMKEKGDIPEGYSVSREKKERFSLILESASTNQTSMYLCASSLLGGPSSYNEQFFGPGTRLTVL.

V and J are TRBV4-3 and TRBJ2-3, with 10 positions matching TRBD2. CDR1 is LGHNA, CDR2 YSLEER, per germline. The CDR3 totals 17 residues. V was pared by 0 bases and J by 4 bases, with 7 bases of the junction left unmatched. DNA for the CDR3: TGCGCCAGCAGCCAAGATGGGGCTAGCGGGAGTTCAGATACGCAGTATTTT. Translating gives CASSQDGASGSSDTQYF.

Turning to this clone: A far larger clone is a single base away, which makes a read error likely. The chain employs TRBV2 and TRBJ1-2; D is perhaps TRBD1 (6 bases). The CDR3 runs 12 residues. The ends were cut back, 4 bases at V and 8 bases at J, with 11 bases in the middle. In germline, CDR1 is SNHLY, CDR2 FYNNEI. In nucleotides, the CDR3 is TGTGCCAGCAGTGGCAGGGGCCGAGGCTACACCTTC. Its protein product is CASSGRGRGYTF. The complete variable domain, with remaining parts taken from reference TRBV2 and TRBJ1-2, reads EPEVTQTPSHQVTQMGQEVILRCVPISNHLYFYWYRQILGQKVEFLVSFYNNEISEKSEIFDDQFSVERPDGSNFTLKIRSTKLEDSAMYFCASSGRGRGYTFGSGTRLTVV.

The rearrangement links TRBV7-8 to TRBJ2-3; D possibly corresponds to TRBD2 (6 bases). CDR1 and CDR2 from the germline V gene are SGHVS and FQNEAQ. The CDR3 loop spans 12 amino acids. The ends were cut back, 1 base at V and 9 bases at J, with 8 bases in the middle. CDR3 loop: CASSLVRETQYF. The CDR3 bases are TGTGCCAGCAGCTTAGTACGGGAGACGCAGTATTTT.

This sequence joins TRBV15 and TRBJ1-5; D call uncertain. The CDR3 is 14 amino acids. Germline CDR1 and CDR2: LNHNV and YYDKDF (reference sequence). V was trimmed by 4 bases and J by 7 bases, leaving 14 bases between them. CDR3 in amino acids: CATSNGVREQPQHF. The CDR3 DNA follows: TGTGCCACCAGCAACGGAGTCCGGGAACAGCCCCAGCATTTT.

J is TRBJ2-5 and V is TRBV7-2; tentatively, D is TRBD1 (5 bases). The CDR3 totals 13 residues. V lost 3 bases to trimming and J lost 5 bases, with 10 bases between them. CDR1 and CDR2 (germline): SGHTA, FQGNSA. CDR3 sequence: CASSFAAGETQYF. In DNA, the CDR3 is TGTGCCAGCAGCTTCGCCGCAGGGGAGACCCAGTACTTC.

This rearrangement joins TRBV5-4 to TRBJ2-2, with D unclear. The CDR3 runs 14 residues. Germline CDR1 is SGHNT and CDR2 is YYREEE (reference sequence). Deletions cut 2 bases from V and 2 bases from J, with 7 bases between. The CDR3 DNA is TGTGCCAGCAGCTTAGCAGCCAACACCGGGGAGCTGTTTTTT. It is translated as CASSLAANTGELFF.

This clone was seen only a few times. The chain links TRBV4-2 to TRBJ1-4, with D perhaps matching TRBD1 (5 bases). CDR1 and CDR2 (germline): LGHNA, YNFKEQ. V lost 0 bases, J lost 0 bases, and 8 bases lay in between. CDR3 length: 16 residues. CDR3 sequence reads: CASSQDNRPTNEKLFF. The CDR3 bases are TGTGCCAGCAGCCAAGATAACAGGCCAACTAATGAAAAACTGTTTTTT.

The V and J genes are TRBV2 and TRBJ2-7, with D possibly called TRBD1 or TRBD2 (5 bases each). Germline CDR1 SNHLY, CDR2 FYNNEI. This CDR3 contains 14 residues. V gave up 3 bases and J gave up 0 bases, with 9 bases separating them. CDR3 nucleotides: TGTGCCAGCAGTGAGTTGGGGACCTCCTACGAGCAGTACTTC. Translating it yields CASSELGTSYEQYF.

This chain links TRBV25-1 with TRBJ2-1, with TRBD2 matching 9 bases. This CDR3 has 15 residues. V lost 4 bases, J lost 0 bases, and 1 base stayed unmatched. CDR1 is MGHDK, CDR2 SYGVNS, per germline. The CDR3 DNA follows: TGTGCCAGCAGTGCTAGCGGGACCTCCTACAATGAGCAGTTCTTC. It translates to CASSASGTSYNEQFF.

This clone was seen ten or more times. CDR3 sequence: CASSRTAGGYTF. DNA of the CDR3: TGTGCCAGCAGTAGGACAGCGGGTGGCTACACCTTC. The genes are TRBV28 and TRBJ1-2, with a possible D match to TRBD1 (6 bases). CDR3 length: 12 amino acids. Germline lookup yields CDR1 MDHEN and CDR2 SYDVKM. The V gene lost 5 bases and the J gene lost 7 bases, with 11 bases spanning the gap.

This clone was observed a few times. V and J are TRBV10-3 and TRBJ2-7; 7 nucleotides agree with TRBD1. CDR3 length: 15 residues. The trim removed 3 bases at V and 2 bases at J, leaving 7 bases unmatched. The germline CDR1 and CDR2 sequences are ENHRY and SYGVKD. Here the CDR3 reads CAISDRDRVTYEQYF. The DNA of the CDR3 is TGTGCCATCAGTGATCGTGACAGGGTAACCTACGAGCAGTACTTC.

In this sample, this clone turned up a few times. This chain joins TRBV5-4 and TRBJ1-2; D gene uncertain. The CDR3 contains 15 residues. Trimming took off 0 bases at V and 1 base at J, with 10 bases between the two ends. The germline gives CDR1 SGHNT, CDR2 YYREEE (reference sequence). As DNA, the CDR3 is TGTGCCAGCAGCTTGGACGGGGTTATTAACTATGGCTACACCTTC. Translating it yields CASSLDGVINYGYTF.

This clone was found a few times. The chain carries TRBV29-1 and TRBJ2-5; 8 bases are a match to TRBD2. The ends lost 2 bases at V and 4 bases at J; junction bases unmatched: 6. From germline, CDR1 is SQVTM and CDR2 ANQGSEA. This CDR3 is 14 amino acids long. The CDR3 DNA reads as TGCAGCGTTGAACTAGGGCTAGCGGGAGAGACCCAGTACTTC. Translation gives CSVELGLAGETQYF.

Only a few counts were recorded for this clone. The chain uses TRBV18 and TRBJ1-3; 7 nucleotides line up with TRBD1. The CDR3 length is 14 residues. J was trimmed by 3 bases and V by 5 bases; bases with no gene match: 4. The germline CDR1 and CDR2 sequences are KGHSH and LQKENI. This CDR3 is CASSEQGFGNTIYF. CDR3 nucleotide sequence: TGTGCCAGCTCAGAACAGGGGTTTGGAAACACCATATATTTT.

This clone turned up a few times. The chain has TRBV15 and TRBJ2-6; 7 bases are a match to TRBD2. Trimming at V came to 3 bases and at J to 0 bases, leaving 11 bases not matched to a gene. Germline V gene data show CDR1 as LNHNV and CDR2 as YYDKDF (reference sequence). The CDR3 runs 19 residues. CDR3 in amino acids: CATSRAPTSASSGANVLTF. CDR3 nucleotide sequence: TGTGCCACCAGCAGGGCCCCAACTAGCGCGAGCTCTGGGGCCAACGTCCTGACTTTC. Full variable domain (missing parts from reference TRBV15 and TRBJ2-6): DAMVIQNPRYQVTQFGKPVTLSCSQTLNHNVMYWYQQKSSQAPKLLFHYYDKDFNNEADTPDNFQSRRPNTSFCFLDIRSPGLGDTAMYLCATSRAPTSASSGANVLTFGAGSRLTVL.